Listed below are T cell receptor beta chains from one sample, sequenced in a study of blood T cells in healthy people across ages. Each CDR3 protein gets one entry after TCRdb re-called the 5' RACE reads with MiXCR. The sample has roughly 680,000 distinct CDR3 sequences, 45% to 50% seen once. Sequencing was done on a sample of blood. These receptor sequences come from a woman in her sixties in good health. CDR3s include the opening cysteine and the closing phenylalanine or tryptophan. The D gene is left open where the match is weak. Clone size is given for some rows only: seen once, a few or many times, or a class if the clone is expanded.

size	V	D	J	CDR3	DNA
.	TRBV5-1	.	TRBJ2-3	CASSIPPGSVSQDTQYF	TGCGCCAGCAGCATCCCTCCGGGGTCGGTTAGTCAAGATACGCAGTATTTT
.	TRBV20-1	.	TRBJ2-4	CSRHLAKNIQYF	TGCAGTCGACACTTAGCCAAAAACATTCAGTACTTC
.	TRBV28	.	TRBJ1-2	CASSVTGTPNNYGYTF	TGTGCCAGCAGTGTCACCGGGACACCGAATAACTATGGCTACACCTTC
.	TRBV20-1	TRBD2	TRBJ2-1	CSATGTSNNEQFF	TGCAGTGCCACCGGGACTAGCAACAATGAGCAGTTCTTC
.	TRBV10-3	TRBD2	TRBJ2-7	CAISATMLAGSYNEQYF	TGTGCCATCAGTGCCACAATGCTAGCGGGGTCCTACAATGAGCAGTACTTC
.	TRBV4-3	.	TRBJ2-3	CASSQVLASADTQYF	TGCGCCAGCAGCCAAGTTCTGGCTAGCGCAGATACGCAGTATTTT
.	TRBV15	.	TRBJ2-1	CATSRDSVDEQFF	TGTGCCACCAGCAGAGATTCGGTAGATGAGCAGTTCTTC
many	TRBV20-1	TRBD1	TRBJ2-2	CSATGQGIWGTGELFF	TGCAGTGCTACGGGACAGGGAATCTGGGGGACCGGGGAGCTGTTTTTT
.	TRBV6-1	.	TRBJ2-1	CASAPEGAYNNEQFF	TGTGCCAGCGCCCCGGAGGGAGCTTACAACAATGAGCAGTTCTTC
.	TRBV6-2/TRBV6-3	TRBD1	TRBJ1-2	CASRMTGGVYGYTF	TGTGCCAGCAGGATGACAGGGGGCGTCTATGGCTACACCTTC
.	TRBV28	TRBD1	TRBJ2-5	CASSSRAPYYTGGGQETQYF	TGTGCCAGCAGTTCCAGGGCCCCGTATTATACAGGGGGTGGCCAAGAGACCCAGTACTTC
.	TRBV25-1	TRBD1	TRBJ2-7	CASSETGTGLNYEQYF	TGTGCCAGCAGCGAAACCGGGACAGGTCTTAACTACGAGCAGTACTTC
.	TRBV18	TRBD1	TRBJ1-1	CASSQRTGYTEAFF	TGTGCCAGCTCACAACGGACAGGGTACACTGAAGCTTTCTTT
few	TRBV7-2	.	TRBJ2-7	CASSLVEGGEQYF	TGTGCCAGCAGCCTCGTCGAGGGCGGCGAGCAGTACTTC
.	TRBV3-1	.	TRBJ1-2	CASSQDIWGMETVGSYGYTF	TGTGCCAGCAGCCAAGATATTTGGGGAATGGAGACAGTGGGATCCTATGGCTACACCTTC
.	TRBV5-1	.	TRBJ2-7	CASSLATRYEQYF	TGCGCCAGCAGCTTGGCCACCCGCTACGAGCAGTACTTC
.	TRBV28	.	TRBJ2-7	CASTRTGWYSYEQYF	TGTGCCAGCACCCGCACGGGGTGGTACTCCTACGAGCAGTACTTC